The 9 T cell receptor beta chains in this list originate from one sample, sequenced in a study of tumor and adjacent non-tumor tissue in lung cancer (dated by TCRdb to the late 2010s). RNA was isolated from bulk unsorted tissue, and RNA quality was assessed with a NanoDrop ND-1000 and an Agilent 2100. The receptor library was made with multiplex PCR. The sample was run on an Illumina HiSeq 2500. TCRbeta libraries were constructed through three rounds of nested PCR with primers (Table S4) according to protocols modified from ARM-PCR. TCRdb trimmed public reads at Q25 via fastp, called clones via MiXCR and kept in-frame beta chains. Records with the same CDR3 protein are collapsed into one entry carrying the most frequent genes and DNA. The sample contains roughly 220,000 distinct CDR3 sequences, around 71% of them found a single time. The ten largest clones add up to 20% to 25% of the sample. What was sequenced was lung tumor tissue. All receptors derive from a man in his 60s with non-small cell lung cancer.

The rearrangement uses TRBV5-4 and TRBJ2-6; no clear D gene. The CDR3 totals 16 residues. The V and J ends lost 1 base and 3 bases respectively, with 11 bases between them. The V gene's germline CDR1 is SGHNT and CDR2 YYREEE (reference sequence). Here the CDR3 reads CASSLPDLYGANVLTF. For the CDR3, the DNA is TGTGCCAGCAGCTTGCCAGATCTCTATGGGGCCAACGTCCTGACTTTC.

This clonotype was observed once. J is TRBJ2-1 and V is TRBV5-1; D possibly uses TRBD1 or TRBD2 (5 bases each). The CDR3 is made up of 16 amino acids. V lost 0 bases and J lost 7, with 17 bases in between. The V gene's germline CDR1 is SGHRS and CDR2 YFSETQ. As DNA, the CDR3 is TGCGCCAGCAGCTTGGCCGTGGGGGTGGCCAGGAATGAGCAGTTCTTC. Its protein is CASSLAVGVARNEQFF.

For this clonotype: At one of its ends the junction is not consistent with the germline gene, which may arise from a read error. V is TRBV7-9 and J is TRBJ1-5, with D possibly being TRBD1 (6 bases). Looked up from germline, CDR1 is SEHNR and CDR2 is FQNEAQ (reference sequence). There are 16 residues in the CDR3. The CDR3 DNA reads TGTGCCAGCAGTCGACAGGACGCCGGGCGCAATGAGCCCCAGCATTTT. As protein: CASSRQDAGRNEPQHF. Looking up the rest from reference TRBV7-9 and TRBJ1-5 gives the full variable domain: DTGVSQNPRHKITKRGQNVTFRCDPISEHNRLYWYRQTLGQGPEFLTYFQNEAQLEKSRLLSDRFSAERPKGSFSTLEIQRTEQGDSAMYLCASSRQDAGRNEPQHFGDGTRLSIL.

Worth noting for this clonotype: It may be a read error: a sequence one base away is much more abundant. V usage is TRBV4-3 and J usage is TRBJ2-2; D gene ambiguous. The V and J ends lost 1 base and 4 bases respectively, with 7 bases between them. The CDR3 runs to 14 residues. Germline values: CDR1 LGHNA, CDR2 YSLEER. Here the CDR3 reads CASSQASSTGELFF. The DNA of the CDR3 is TGCGCCAGCAGCCAAGCCTCGAGCACCGGGGAGCTGTTTTTT.

The table lists this clonotype with many counts. CDR3 loop: CASSSYSNTGELFF. The CDR3 coding sequence is TGTGCCAGCAGTAGCTACTCGAACACCGGGGAGCTGTTTTTT. The chain has TRBV12-3 or TRBV12-4 and TRBJ2-2, with unresolved D. V was cut by 5 bases and J by 0 bases, with 7 bases left in between. The CDR3 sequence is 14 residues long.

This clonotype occurred a few times. V gene TRBV7-3 combines with J gene TRBJ2-2, with D perhaps TRBD2 (5 bases). The CDR3 is 14 residues long. Trimming removed 2 bases at V and 2 bases at J, with 6 bases between. CDR1 and CDR2 from the germline V gene are SGHTA and FQGTGA. The CDR3 is CASSLGSNTGELFF. The CDR3, as DNA: TGTGCCAGCAGCTTAGGGAGTAACACCGGGGAGCTGTTTTTT.

Worth noting for this clonotype: The junction and the germline gene differ at one end; a read error may be behind it. The rearrangement uses TRBV6-5 and TRBJ2-1; 8 nucleotides align to TRBD2. The CDR3 loop spans 18 amino acids. Germline lookup yields CDR1 MNHEY and CDR2 SVGAGI. The CDR3 loop reads CASSSELLGLGSYKEQFF. The CDR3 region has the DNA TGTGCCAGCAGTTCCGAACTCTTGGGACTAGGATCATACAAAGAGCAGTTCTTC.

To note about this clonotype: A read error may be the cause here, since a much bigger clone is one base away. The gene calls are TRBV11-2 and TRBJ2-3; maybe TRBD2 (5 bases). This CDR3 region has 16 residues. Germline assignment: CDR1 SGHAT and CDR2 FQNNGV. The CDR3 DNA follows: TGTGCCAGCAGTGGAGAGGACGGAGGATACACAGATACGGAGTATTTT. Encoded protein: CASSGEDGGYTDTEYF.

With regard to this clonotype: Here the CDR3 omits its conserved ending phenylalanine or tryptophan, so a read error is the likely source. The chain has TRBV6-1 and TRBJ1-1; no definite D call. The CDR3 sequence is 14 residues long. The germline gives CDR1 MNHNS, CDR2 SASEGT. The CDR3 loop reads CPSSFGFSNTGAFL. CDR3 nucleotides: TGTCCCAGCAGTTTTGGTTTTTCGAACACTGGAGCTTTCTTA.